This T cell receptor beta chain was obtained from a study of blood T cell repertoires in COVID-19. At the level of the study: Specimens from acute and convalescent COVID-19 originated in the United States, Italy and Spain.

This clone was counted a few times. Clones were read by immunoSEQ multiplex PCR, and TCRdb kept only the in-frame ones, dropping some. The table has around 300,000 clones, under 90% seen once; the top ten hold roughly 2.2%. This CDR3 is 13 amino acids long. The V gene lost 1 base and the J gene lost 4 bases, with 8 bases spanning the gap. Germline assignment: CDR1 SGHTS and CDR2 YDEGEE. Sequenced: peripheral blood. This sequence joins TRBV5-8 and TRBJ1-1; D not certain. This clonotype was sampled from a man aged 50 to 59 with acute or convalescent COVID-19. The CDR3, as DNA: TGTGCCAGCAGCTTGCCGACTTCCACTGAAGCTTTCTTT. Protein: CASSLPTSTEAFF.